This is a list of T cell receptor beta chains from one sample in a study of chemoradiotherapy in HPV16-positive cancers. Clones were read by immunoSEQ multiplex PCR, and TCRdb kept only the in-frame ones, dropping some. The sample has some 15,000 clones; 60% to 85% are singletons. This material was acquired from a patient who underwent chemoradiotherapy. These receptors all stem from a human donor with HPV-associated anogenital cancer. Each CDR3 is given with its conserved first and last residue. A D gene is named only where the DNA matches it firmly. Clone sizes are given selectively: once, few, many, or a class where the clone is expanded.

CDR3 | DNA | D | V | size | J
CATSPRTSGAPKETQYF | TGTGCCACCAGCCCCCGGACTAGCGGGGCGCCTAAAGAGACCCAGTACTTC | TRBD2 | TRBV15 | . | TRBJ2-5
CATSRPDRPGELFF | TGTGCCACCAGCAGACCGGACCGACCCGGGGAGCTGTTTTTT | . | TRBV15 | few | TRBJ2-2
CASNPGDQGRQPQHF | TGTGCCAGCAATCCGGGGGATCAGGGTCGTCAGCCCCAGCATTTT | . | TRBV4-2 | . | TRBJ1-5
CASSPWDSNTEAFF | TGTGCCAGCAGCCCCTGGGACAGTAACACTGAAGCTTTCTTT | TRBD1 | TRBV7-9 | . | TRBJ1-1
CASSAGTKEAFF | TGTGCCAGCAGCGCCGGGACTAAGGAAGCTTTCTTT | . | TRBV9 | . | TRBJ1-1
CASSLTGQGQGGQGTQYF | TGCGCCAGCAGCTTGACGGGACAGGGGCAGGGGGGGCAAGGTACGCAGTATTTT | TRBD1 | TRBV5-1 | . | TRBJ2-3
CASSSRTSGGASAQYF | TGTGCCAGCAGCTCAAGGACTAGCGGGGGGGCCTCGGCCCAGTACTTC | TRBD2 | TRBV7-2 | . | TRBJ2-5
CASSPDGSNEQFF | TGCGCCAGCAGCCCGGACGGGAGCAATGAGCAGTTCTTC | . | TRBV4-3 | . | TRBJ2-1
CASSFVGLAGTQETQYF | TGTGCCAGCAGCTTCGTCGGACTAGCGGGGACCCAAGAGACCCAGTACTTC | TRBD2 | TRBV13 | . | TRBJ2-5
CASSSVQFTEAFF | TGTGCCAGCAGTTCGGTACAGTTCACTGAAGCTTTCTTT | . | TRBV9 | . | TRBJ1-1
CASGRGSVGKNIQYF | TGTGCCAGCGGGAGGGGGTCGGTGGGAAAAAACATTCAGTACTTC | . | TRBV28 | . | TRBJ2-4
CASSISLAGANTGELFF | TGTGCCAGTAGTATTTCCCTAGCGGGGGCGAACACCGGGGAGCTGTTTTTT | TRBD2 | TRBV19 | . | TRBJ2-2
CSVESPEDYGYTF | TGCAGCGTTGAATCCCCGGAGGACTATGGCTACACCTTC | . | TRBV29-1 | . | TRBJ1-2
CASGGLTSGGTTTKEFF | TGTGCCAGTGGAGGTTTGACTAGCGGGGGGACAACCACCAAGGAGTTCTTC | TRBD2 | TRBV19 | . | TRBJ2-1
CASSFRRTDTQYF | TGTGCCAGCAGCTTCCGTCGCACAGATACGCAGTATTTT | . | TRBV7-3 | . | TRBJ2-3
CASSSEGHSKAFF | TGTGCCAGCAGCTCAGAGGGACATTCGAAGGCTTTCTTT | . | TRBV11-3 | . | TRBJ1-1
CASRPSPGRRTEAFF | TGTGCCAGCAGACCCTCTCCAGGGAGGAGGACTGAAGCTTTCTTT | . | TRBV6-5 | . | TRBJ1-1
CASSLPAQGGAGELFF | TGCGCCAGCAGCTTGCCCGCACAGGGTGGGGCCGGGGAGCTGTTTTTT | . | TRBV5-1 | . | TRBJ2-2
CASSQAAGAPNEQFF | TGCGCCAGCAGCCAGGCTGCGGGGGCCCCCAATGAGCAGTTCTTC | . | TRBV4-3 | . | TRBJ2-1
CASSLVERGAHNIQYF | TGTGCCAGCAGCTTAGTCGAGCGGGGGGCCCATAACATTCAGTACTTC | TRBD2 | TRBV11-2 | . | TRBJ2-4
CASSPSGGRYEQYF | TGTGCCAGCAGCCCTAGCGGGGGTCGATACGAGCAGTACTTC | TRBD2 | TRBV11-2 | few | TRBJ2-7
CASGQRDSVYGYTF | TGTGCCAGCGGCCAAAGGGACAGCGTCTATGGCTACACCTTC | TRBD1 | TRBV14 | . | TRBJ1-2
CASSLEERISPLHF | TGTGCCAGCAGCTTAGAGGAAAGGATTTCACCCCTCCACTTT | . | TRBV7-6 | . | TRBJ1-6
CASSAPGPRSNEQFF | TGTGCCAGCAGCGCCCCGGGACCGAGGAGTAATGAGCAGTTCTTC | . | TRBV7-3 | . | TRBJ2-1
CASSFGQGITGELFF | TGTGCCAGCAGCTTTGGACAGGGGATAACCGGGGAGCTGTTTTTT | TRBD1 | TRBV7-9 | few | TRBJ2-2
CATSRDSSRQQETQYF | TGTGCCACCAGCAGAGATTCGTCTCGACAGCAAGAGACCCAGTACTTC | . | TRBV15 | . | TRBJ2-5
CASSERTGGFNEQFF | TGTGCCAGCAGTGAAAGGACAGGGGGGTTCAATGAGCAGTTCTTC | TRBD1 | TRBV25-1 | once | TRBJ2-1
CATSREVQGSYEQYF | TGTGCCACCAGCAGAGAGGTACAGGGGTCCTACGAGCAGTACTTC | TRBD1 | TRBV15 | . | TRBJ2-7
CASRGGSYNEQFF | TGTGCCAGCCGGGGGGGTTCCTACAATGAGCAGTTCTTC | TRBD2 | TRBV6-5 | . | TRBJ2-1
CASSLAGYSNQPQHF | TGCGCCAGCAGCTTGGCAGGGTATAGCAATCAGCCCCAGCATTTT | . | TRBV5-1 | . | TRBJ1-5
CASSVTLYNEQFF | TGTGCCAGCAGCGTTACACTGTACAATGAGCAGTTCTTC | . | TRBV7-8 | . | TRBJ2-1
CASSPGLAGSYEQYF | TGTGCCAGCAGCCCCGGACTAGCGGGCTCTTACGAGCAGTACTTC | TRBD2 | TRBV7-2 | . | TRBJ2-7
CASSLGTGGNEQFF | TGTGCCAGCAGCTTAGGGACAGGGGGCAATGAGCAGTTCTTC | TRBD1 | TRBV7-8 | few | TRBJ2-1
CASSISGSTNEKLFF | TGTGCCAGCAGCATATCAGGGAGCACTAATGAAAAACTGTTTTTT | . | TRBV5-4 | few | TRBJ1-4
CASSVRGGANTGELFF | TGTGCCAGCAGCGTTAGGGGGGGAGCGAACACCGGGGAGCTGTTTTTT | . | TRBV11-3 | . | TRBJ2-2
CASSARTLFPYEQYF | TGTGCCAGCAGTGCACGAACACTCTTTCCCTACGAGCAGTACTTC | . | TRBV6-5 | few | TRBJ2-7
CASSQARDRNSPLHF | TGCGCCAGCAGCCAGGCCCGGGACAGAAATTCACCCCTCCACTTT | TRBD1 | TRBV4-1 | . | TRBJ1-6
CASSQSFSGNSPLHF | TGCGCCAGCAGCCAAAGTTTTTCGGGTAATTCACCCCTCCACTTT | . | TRBV4-3 | . | TRBJ1-6
CASSPHRDRVPYEQYF | TGTGCCAGCAGCCCCCACCGGGACAGGGTTCCGTACGAGCAGTACTTC | TRBD1 | TRBV9 | . | TRBJ2-7
CASSLGRTQTGRAFF | TGTGCCAGCAGCTTAGGACGGACACAAACAGGGCGAGCTTTCTTT | . | TRBV7-8 | . | TRBJ1-1
CASSLSNNQPQHF | TGTGCCAGCAGCTTAAGCAACAATCAGCCCCAGCATTTT | . | TRBV11-2 | . | TRBJ1-5
CASSPTSRDTGELFF | TGTGCCAGCAGCCCGACTAGCCGAGACACCGGGGAGCTGTTTTTT | TRBD2 | TRBV7-8 | . | TRBJ2-2
CASSPSTGRMNTEAFF | TGTGCCAGCAGCCCCTCGACAGGGAGAATGAACACTGAAGCTTTCTTT | TRBD1 | TRBV11-3 | . | TRBJ1-1
CASTFKGGNTIYF | TGTGCCAGCACCTTTAAGGGGGGAAACACCATATATTTT | . | TRBV5-4 | . | TRBJ1-3
CAWSSWAGHEQYF | TGTGCCTGGAGCTCTTGGGCCGGCCACGAGCAGTACTTC | . | TRBV30 | . | TRBJ2-7
CASSPRSGITDNEQFF | TGTGCCAGCAGCCCCCGAAGCGGGATAACTGACAATGAGCAGTTCTTC | TRBD2 | TRBV7-2 | . | TRBJ2-1